This T cell receptor (beta chain) was documented in a study of Graves' ophthalmopathy and Graves' hyperthyroidism. Study observations and caveats: The model flagged ophthalmopathy progression at more than 70% sensitivity and 72.22% specificity.

TCR beta CDR3 amplification used RNA transcripts. HTBI-primed first-round RT-PCR preceded second-round multiplex PCR. MiXCR, run by TCRdb on the multiplex PCR reads, gives a single entry per CDR3 protein. The sample shows over 150,000 distinct CDR3 sequences, roughly 37% of them seen only once. This clonotype was counted ten times or more. Its antigen is unknown. The clonotype was recovered from a woman in her thirties or forties with Graves' ophthalmopathy. The sample taken for sequencing was peripheral blood.

CDR3 sequence: CASSPGGFSWTEAFF. DNA of the CDR3: TGTGCCAGCAGCCCGGGCGGGTTTTCGTGGACTGAAGCTTTCTTT. This chain uses TRBV7-9 with TRBJ1-1, with D unresolved. V was trimmed by 5 bases and J by 5 bases, leaving 18 bases between them. The CDR3 is made up of 15 amino acids. Germline V lookup: CDR1 SEHNR, CDR2 FQNEAQ (reference sequence).